This TCR beta chain was captured by sequencing in a study of blood T cell repertoires in COVID-19. There are 16 residues in the CDR3. The germline V gene encodes CDR1 SGHAT and CDR2 FQNNGV. Trimming cost V 4 bases and J 0 bases; bases outside gene matches: 4. The repertoire was sequenced with immunoSEQ multiplex PCR; TCRdb's copy has only in-frame clones and lacks some. Among about 140,000 clones listed, approximately 80% were seen once. The gene calls are TRBV11-2 and TRBJ1-3; 9 positions agree with TRBD1. This receptor was obtained from a man aged 50-60 years with acute or convalescent COVID-19. Sequencing used peripheral blood. The CDR3 here is CASSSGQGSSGNTIYF. Written as DNA, the CDR3 is TGTGCCAGCAGCTCCGGACAGGGGAGCTCTGGAAACACCATATATTTT.